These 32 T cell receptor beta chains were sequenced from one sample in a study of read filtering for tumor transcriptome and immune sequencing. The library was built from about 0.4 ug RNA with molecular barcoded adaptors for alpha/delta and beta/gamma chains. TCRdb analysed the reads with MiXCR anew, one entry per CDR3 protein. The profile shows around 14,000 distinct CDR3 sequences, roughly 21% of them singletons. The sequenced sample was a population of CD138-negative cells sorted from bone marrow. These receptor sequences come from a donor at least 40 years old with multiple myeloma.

The CDR3 DNA reads TGTGCCAGCAGTGGCTACGACACAGATACGCAGTATTTT. Amino acids: CASSGYDTDTQYF. The J gene is TRBJ2-3, the V gene TRBV28; D is unclear. The germline V and J ends were trimmed by 5 bases and 2 bases, with 8 bases remaining between them. The CDR3 totals 13 residues. The germline V gene encodes CDR1 MDHEN and CDR2 SYDVKM.

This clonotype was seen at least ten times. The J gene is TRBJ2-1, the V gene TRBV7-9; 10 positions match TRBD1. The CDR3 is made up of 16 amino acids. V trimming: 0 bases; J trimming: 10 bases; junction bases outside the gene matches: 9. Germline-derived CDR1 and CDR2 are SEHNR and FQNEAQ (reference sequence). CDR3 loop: CASSLAGTGDGKEQFF. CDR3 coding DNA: TGTGCCAGCAGCTTAGCCGGGACAGGGGACGGGAAGGAGCAGTTCTTC.

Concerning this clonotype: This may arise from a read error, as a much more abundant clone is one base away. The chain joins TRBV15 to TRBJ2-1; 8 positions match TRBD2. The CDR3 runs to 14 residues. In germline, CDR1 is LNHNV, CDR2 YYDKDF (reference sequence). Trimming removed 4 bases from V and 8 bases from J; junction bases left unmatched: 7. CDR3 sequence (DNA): TGTGCCACCAGCATCGGGACTAGTCCCGATGAGCAGTTCTTC. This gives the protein CATSIGTSPDEQFF.

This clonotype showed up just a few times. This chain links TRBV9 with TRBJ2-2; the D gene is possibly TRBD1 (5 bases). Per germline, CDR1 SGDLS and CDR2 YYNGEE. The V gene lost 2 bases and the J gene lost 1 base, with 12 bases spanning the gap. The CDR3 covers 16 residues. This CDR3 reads CASSVEPTGNTGELFF. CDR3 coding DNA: TGTGCCAGCAGCGTGGAACCTACAGGGAACACCGGGGAGCTGTTTTTT.

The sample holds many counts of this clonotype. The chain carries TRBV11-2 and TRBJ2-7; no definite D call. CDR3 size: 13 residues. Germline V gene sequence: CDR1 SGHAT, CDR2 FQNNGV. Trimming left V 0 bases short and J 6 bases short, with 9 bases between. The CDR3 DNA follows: TGTGCCAGCAGCTTAGAGTCTCTGTCCGAGCAGTACTTC. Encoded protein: CASSLESLSEQYF.

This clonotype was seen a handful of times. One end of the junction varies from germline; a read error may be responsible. The CDR3 DNA reads TGTGCCAGCACCTTAGGGGCACTAGCCTTCTACGAGCAGTACTTC. Amino acid sequence: CASTLGALAFYEQYF. The chain combines TRBV11-2 with TRBJ2-7; D is possibly TRBD2 (6 bases). This CDR3 region has 15 residues. Germline V gene lookup returns CDR1 SGHAT and CDR2 FQNNGV.

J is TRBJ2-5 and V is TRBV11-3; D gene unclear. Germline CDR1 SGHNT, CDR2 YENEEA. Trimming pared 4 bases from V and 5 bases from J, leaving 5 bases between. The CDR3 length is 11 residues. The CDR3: CASSSEETQYF. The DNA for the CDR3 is TGTGCCAGCAGCTCTGAGGAGACCCAGTACTTC.

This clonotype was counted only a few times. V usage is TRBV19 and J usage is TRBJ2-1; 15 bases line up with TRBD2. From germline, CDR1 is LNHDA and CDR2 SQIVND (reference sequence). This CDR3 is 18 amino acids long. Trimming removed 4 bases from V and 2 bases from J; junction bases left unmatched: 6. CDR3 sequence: CASSRRGLAGGPYNEQFF. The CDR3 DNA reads TGTGCCAGTAGTAGAAGGGGACTAGCGGGGGGCCCCTACAATGAGCAGTTCTTC.

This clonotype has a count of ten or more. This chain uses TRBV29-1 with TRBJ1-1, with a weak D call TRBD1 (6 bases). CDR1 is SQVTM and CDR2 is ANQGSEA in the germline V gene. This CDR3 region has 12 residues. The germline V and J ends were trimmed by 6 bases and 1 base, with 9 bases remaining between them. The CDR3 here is CSVGRGNTEAFF. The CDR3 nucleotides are TGCAGCGTCGGCAGGGGGAACACTGAAGCTTTCTTT.

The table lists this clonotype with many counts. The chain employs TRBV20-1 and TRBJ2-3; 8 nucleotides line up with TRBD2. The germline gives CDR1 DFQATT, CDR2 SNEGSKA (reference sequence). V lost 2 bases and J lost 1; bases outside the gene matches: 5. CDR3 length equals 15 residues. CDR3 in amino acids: CSARSREGGTDTQYF. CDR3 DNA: TGCAGTGCTAGAAGCCGGGAGGGTGGCACAGATACGCAGTATTTT.

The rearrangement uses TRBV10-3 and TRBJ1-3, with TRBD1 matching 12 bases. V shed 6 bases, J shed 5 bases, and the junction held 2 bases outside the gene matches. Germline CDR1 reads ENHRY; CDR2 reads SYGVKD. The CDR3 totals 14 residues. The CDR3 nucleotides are TGTGCCATCAGAGGGACAGGGGGCCGAAACACCATATATTTT. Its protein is CAIRGTGGRNTIYF.

CDR3 amino acids: CASSIRHYSNQPQHF. Here the CDR3 DNA reads TGTGCCAGTAGTATTCGCCATTATAGCAATCAGCCCCAGCATTTT. The chain joins TRBV19 to TRBJ1-5; D is undetermined. This CDR3 is 15 amino acids long. Germline CDR1 and CDR2: LNHDA and SQIVND (reference sequence). V gave up 3 bases and J gave up 0 bases, with 9 bases separating them.

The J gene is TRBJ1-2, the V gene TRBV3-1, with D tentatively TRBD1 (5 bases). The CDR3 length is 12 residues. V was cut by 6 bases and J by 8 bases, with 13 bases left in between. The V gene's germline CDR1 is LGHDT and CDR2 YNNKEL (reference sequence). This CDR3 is CASRTTGHGYTF. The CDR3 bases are TGTGCCAGCAGGACTACAGGACACGGCTACACCTTC.

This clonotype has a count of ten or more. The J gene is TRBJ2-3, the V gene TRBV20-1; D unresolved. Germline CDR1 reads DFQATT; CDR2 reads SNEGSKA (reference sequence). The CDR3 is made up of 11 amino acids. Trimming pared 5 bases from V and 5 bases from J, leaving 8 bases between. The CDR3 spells CSAATEDTQYF. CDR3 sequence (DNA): TGCAGTGCTGCGACGGAAGATACGCAGTATTTT.

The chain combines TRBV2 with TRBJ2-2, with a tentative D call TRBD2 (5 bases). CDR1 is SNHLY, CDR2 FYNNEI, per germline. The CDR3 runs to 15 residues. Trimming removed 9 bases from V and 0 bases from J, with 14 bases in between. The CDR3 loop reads CASGREGSNTGELFF. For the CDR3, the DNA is TGTGCCAGTGGCCGTGAGGGATCGAACACCGGGGAGCTGTTTTTT.

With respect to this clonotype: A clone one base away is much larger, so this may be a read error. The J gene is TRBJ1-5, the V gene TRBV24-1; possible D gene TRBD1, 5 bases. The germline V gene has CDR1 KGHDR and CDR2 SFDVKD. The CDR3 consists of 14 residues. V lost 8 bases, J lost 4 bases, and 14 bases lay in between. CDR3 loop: CATNGDGANQPQHF. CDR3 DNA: TGTGCCACCAATGGGGACGGGGCGAATCAGCCCCAGCATTTT.

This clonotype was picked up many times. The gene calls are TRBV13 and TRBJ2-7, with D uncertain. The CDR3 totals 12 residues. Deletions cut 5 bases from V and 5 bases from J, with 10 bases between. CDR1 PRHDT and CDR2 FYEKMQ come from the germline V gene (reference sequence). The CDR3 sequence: CASSNTNNEQYF. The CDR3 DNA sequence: TGTGCCAGCAGCAACACCAACAACGAGCAGTACTTC.

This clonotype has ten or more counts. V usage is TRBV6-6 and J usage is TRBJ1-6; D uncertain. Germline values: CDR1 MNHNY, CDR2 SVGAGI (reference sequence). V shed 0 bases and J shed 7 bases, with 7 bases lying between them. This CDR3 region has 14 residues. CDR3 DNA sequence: TGTGCCAGCAGTTACTCATATGCCAATTCACCCCTCCACTTT. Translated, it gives CASSYSYANSPLHF.

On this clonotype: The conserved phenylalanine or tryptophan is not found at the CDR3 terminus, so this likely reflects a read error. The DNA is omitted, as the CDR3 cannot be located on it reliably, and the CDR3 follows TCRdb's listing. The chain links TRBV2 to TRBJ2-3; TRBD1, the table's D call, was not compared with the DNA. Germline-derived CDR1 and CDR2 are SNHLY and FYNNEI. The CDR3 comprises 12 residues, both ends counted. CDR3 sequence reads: CASSFLQGAGSL.

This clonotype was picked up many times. As DNA, the CDR3 is TGTGCCAGCAGCTTGAGTAGGGGGCATGGTACTAATGAAAAACTGTTTTTT. Translated: CASSLSRGHGTNEKLFF. The chain combines TRBV7-9 with TRBJ1-4, with TRBD1 matching over 7 bases. Germline V gives CDR1 SEHNR, CDR2 FQNEAQ (reference sequence). The length of the CDR3 is 17 residues. V trimming: 3 bases; J trimming: 2 bases; junction bases outside the gene matches: 9.

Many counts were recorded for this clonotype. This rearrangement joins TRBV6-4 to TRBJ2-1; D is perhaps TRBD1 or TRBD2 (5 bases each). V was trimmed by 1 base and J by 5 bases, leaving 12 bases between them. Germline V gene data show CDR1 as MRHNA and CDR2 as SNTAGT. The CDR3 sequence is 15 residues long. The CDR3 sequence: CASSDWGTGNNEQFF. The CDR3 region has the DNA TGTGCCAGCAGTGACTGGGGGACCGGTAACAATGAGCAGTTCTTC.

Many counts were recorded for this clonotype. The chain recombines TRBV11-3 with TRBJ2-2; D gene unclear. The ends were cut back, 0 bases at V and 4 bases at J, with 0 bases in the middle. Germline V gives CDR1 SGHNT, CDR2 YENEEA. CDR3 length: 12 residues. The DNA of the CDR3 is TGTGCCAGCAGCTTAGACACCGGGGAGCTGTTTTTT. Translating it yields CASSLDTGELFF.

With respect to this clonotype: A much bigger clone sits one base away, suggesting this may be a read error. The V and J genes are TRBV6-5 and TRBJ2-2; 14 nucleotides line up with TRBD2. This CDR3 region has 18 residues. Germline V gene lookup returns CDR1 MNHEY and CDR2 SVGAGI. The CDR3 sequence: CASTQGLAGVWDTGGLFF. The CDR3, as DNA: TGTGCCAGCACCCAGGGACTAGCGGGAGTCTGGGACACCGGGGGGCTGTTTTTT.

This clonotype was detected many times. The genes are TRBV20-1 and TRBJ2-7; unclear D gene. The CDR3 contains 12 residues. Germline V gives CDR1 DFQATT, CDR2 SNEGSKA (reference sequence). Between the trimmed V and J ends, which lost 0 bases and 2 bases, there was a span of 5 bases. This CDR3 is CSAREGTYEQYF. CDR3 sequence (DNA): TGCAGTGCTAGAGAAGGCACCTACGAGCAGTACTTC.

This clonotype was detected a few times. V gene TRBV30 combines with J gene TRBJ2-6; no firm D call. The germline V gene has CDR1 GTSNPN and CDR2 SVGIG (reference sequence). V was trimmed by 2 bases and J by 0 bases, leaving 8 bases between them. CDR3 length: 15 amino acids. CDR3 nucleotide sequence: TGTGCCTGGAGTCTACAGCGCTCTGGGGCCAACGTCCTGACTTTC. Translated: CAWSLQRSGANVLTF.

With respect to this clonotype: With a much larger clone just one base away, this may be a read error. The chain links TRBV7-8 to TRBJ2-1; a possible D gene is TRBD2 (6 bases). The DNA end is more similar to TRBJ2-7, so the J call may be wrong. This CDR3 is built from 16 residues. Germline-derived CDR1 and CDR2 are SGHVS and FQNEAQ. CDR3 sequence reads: CASSSFSGILYNEQYF. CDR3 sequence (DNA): TGTGCCAGCAGCTCGTTTAGCGGAATACTTTACAATGAGCAGTACTTC.

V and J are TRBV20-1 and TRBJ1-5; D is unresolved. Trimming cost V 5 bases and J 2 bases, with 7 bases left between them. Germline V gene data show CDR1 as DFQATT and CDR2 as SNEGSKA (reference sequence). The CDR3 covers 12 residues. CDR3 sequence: CSALRGNQPQHF. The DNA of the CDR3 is TGCAGTGCTTTGAGGGGCAATCAGCCCCAGCATTTT.

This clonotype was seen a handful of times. The CDR3 DNA is TGTGCCAGCAGTTTAGTCCAGGTTCAGCCCCAGCATTTT. This codes for CASSLVQVQPQHF. This chain uses TRBV12-3 or TRBV12-4 with TRBJ1-5; D remains ambiguous. V lost 1 base to trimming and J lost 6 bases, with 7 bases between them. The CDR3 contains 13 residues.

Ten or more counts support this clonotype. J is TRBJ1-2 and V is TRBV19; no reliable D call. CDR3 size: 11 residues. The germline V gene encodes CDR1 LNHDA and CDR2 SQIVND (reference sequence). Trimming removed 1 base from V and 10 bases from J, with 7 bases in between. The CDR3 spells CASSIAEHYTF. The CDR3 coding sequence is TGTGCCAGTAGTATAGCGGAACACTACACCTTC.

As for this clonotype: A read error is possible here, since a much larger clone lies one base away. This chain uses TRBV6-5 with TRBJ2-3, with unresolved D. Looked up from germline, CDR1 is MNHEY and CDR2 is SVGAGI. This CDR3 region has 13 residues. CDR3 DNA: TGTGCCAGCAGTTACTCATACACAGATACGCGGTATTTT. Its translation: CASSYSYTDTRYF.

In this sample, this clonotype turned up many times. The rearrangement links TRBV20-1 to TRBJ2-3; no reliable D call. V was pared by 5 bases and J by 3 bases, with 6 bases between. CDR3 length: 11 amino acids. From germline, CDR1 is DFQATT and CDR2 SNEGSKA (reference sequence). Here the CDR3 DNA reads TGCAGTGCTCCACTTACAGATACGCAGTATTTT. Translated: CSAPLTDTQYF.

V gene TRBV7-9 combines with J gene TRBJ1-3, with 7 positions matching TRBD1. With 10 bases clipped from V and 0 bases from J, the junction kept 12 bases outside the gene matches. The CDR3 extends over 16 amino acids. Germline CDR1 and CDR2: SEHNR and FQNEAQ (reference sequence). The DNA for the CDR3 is TGTGCCACCAGTCGGTGGACAGGTTCCTCTGGAAACACCATATATTTT. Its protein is CATSRWTGSSGNTIYF.